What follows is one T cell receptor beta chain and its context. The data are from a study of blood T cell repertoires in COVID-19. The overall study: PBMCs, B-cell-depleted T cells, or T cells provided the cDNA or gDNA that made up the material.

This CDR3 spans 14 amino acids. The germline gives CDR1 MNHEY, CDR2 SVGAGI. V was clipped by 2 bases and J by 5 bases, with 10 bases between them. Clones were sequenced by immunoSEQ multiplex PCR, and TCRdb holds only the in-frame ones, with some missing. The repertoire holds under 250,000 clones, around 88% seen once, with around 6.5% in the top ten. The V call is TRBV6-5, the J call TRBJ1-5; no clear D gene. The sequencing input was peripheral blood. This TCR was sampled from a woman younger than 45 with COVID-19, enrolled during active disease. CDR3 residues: CASSYPGGDQPQHF. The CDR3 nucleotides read TGTGCCAGCAGTTACCCAGGAGGCGATCAGCCCCAGCATTTT.